This entry is about one T cell receptor (beta chain). Its specific antigen is unknown. No base quality information exists; no much larger clone differs at one position. This record comes from a study of sequential checkpoint blockade in melanoma (dated by TCRdb to about 2019). Study-level background: Patients were randomized 1:1 to first-line nivolumab followed by ipilimumab (arm A) or ipilimumab followed by nivolumab (arm B). Maintenance nivolumab was given following each of the two trial sequences.

The full study reports these points: Larger, independent patient cohorts are needed to validate the response-prediction model that combines TCR metrics and mutation burden.

The germline V gene (reference sequence) specifies SEHNR as CDR1 and FQNEAQ as CDR2. The CDR3 runs 15 residues from the cysteine to the phenylalanine. Of all the DNA, just the CDR3 is kept, 45 bases in frame from base 1. Clipping removes 5 bases from V and 4 bases from J, with 9 as the unmatched junction base count. The immunoSEQ Assay was used to immunosequence TCRbeta CDR3 regions from genomic DNA. Prior to high-throughput sequencing, genomic DNA was amplified by bias-controlled multiplex PCR. As for the original processing: To quantify the absolute abundance of each unique TCRbeta CDR3 region, the sequences were collapsed and filtered. Clonality, defined as 1 minus Pielou's evenness, was calculated using productive rearrangements only. Clones with significantly greater frequencies in on-treatment versus baseline samples were identified using a previously published method. TCRdb took over this immuneACCESS table, retaining in-frame rearrangements with V and J assigned. Such tables are incomplete; in checked studies, under half of the missing clones stem from an unresolved V gene, and the remainder is unexplained. From that table come the V and J calls and clone size; the DNA was used to work out D and trimming. Within this sample are more than 8,000 clones, with around three fifths of them counted one time only. 35% to 50% of the sample is held by the ten biggest clonotypes.

The treatment or condition label, as the study defines it: randomized to nivolumab then ipilimumab (arm A) or the reverse (arm B). No trial patient had received prior DNA-damaging chemotherapy. Live CD3+CD8+ cells negative for CD19 and CD56 were sorted from thawed PBMCs on a FACS Aria II flow cytometer. Samples came from patients with melanoma in CheckMate 064, a randomized, open-label phase II trial of sequential checkpoint blockade. Peripheral blood mononuclear cells were collected by leukapheresis, purified using Ficoll-Paque, and frozen in human serum containing roughly 10% DMSO. Immediately after sorting, the purity of the sorted blood CD3+CD8+ cells was confirmed to be >98%, and DNA was then extracted.

The sequencing here drew on CD8+ T cells sorted from blood (inferred from file names), taken from a patient given nivolumab and ipilimumab in sequence. The clonotype was recovered from a human donor with melanoma. Recombination linked TRBV7-9 to TRBJ2-7; TRBD1 aligns with 9 central bases. The nucleotide sequence is given as TGTGCCAGCAGCCCAAGTGGGGACAGGGCGTACGAGCAGTACTTC. Translated, it reads CASSPSGDRAYEQYF.